Only a few counts were recorded for the clone carrying this T cell receptor beta chain. The antigen is unknown. The sample comes from a study of molecular identifiers for immune sequencing clone quantification. TCRdb reanalysed the PCR reads using MiXCR and keeps one entry per CDR3 protein. In the table there are approximately 500,000 distinct CDR3 sequences, 25% of which are singletons. General study findings and limits: Detectable among 800,000 to 1,000,000 naive cells, according to reports, was Jurkat TCR RNA spiked in from one cell.

The material sequenced was naive CD8+ T cells from blood, with Jurkat cell RNA spiked in. Subset in this sample: FACS-sorted CD8+CD4-CCR7+CD45RA+ naive T cells. The sequence derives from a human donor in good health. Some libraries in this study had Jurkat cell RNA spiked in.

This CDR3 is CACQPGIGQKETQYF. The CDR3 DNA is TGTGCCTGCCAACCAGGAATAGGACAGAAAGAGACCCAGTACTTC. The chain couples TRBV30 to TRBJ2-5, with D possibly matching TRBD1 (6 bases). The CDR3 spans 15 residues. V was shortened by 6 bases and J by 3 bases, with 20 bases between the two germline ends. Germline V gene lookup returns CDR1 GTSNPN and CDR2 SVGIG (reference sequence).